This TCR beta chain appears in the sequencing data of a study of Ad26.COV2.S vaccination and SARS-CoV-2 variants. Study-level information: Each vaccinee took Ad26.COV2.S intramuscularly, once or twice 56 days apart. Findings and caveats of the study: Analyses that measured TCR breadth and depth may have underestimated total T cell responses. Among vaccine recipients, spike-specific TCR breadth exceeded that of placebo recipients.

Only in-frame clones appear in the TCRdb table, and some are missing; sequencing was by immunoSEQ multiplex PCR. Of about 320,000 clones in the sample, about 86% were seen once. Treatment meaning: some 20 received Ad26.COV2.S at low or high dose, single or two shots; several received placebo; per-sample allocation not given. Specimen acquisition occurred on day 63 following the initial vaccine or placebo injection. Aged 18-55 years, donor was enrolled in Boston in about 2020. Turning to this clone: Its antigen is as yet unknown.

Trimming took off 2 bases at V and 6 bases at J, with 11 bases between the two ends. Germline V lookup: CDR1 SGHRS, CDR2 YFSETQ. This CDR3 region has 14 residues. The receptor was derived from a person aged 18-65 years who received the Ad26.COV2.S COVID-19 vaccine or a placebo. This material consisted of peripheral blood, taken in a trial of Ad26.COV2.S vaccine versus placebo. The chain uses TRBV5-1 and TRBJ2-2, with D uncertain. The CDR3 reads CASSFQNDPGELFF. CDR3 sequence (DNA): TGCGCCAGCAGCTTTCAGAACGACCCCGGGGAGCTGTTTTTT.